This TCR beta chain originates from a study of T cell repertoires in cytomegalovirus infection. Background on the study: From public TCR beta signatures came an indication of both CMV infection and matching HLA type.

Broader study findings: HLA-C-restricted CMV-specific TCR beta clonotypes prevailed in the ex vivo response. Individuals carrying CMV plus the relevant HLA were identified by cumulative frequency of public TCR beta families.

This clonotype was seen more than once but under ten times. Antigen: not known. The germline gives CDR1 SNHLY, CDR2 FYNNEI. This CDR3 spans 14 amino acids. The V end was cut by 7 bases, the J end by 4 bases, with 14 bases between. TCRdb re-called the reads through MiXCR, storing one row per CDR3 protein. There are 160,000 or so distinct CDR3 sequences in the sample; approximately 17% occur only once, and roughly a sixth lies in the top ten. The origin of this receptor is a human donor in good health (CMV status not recorded). Some clones in this sample may be carry-over from other donors' samples. The specimen was CD8+ T cells from PBMCs. The gene calls are TRBV2 and TRBJ1-5; possible D gene TRBD1, 6 bases. CDR3 sequence (DNA): TGTGCCAGCACCAGGGGACGGCTTAATCAGCCCCAGCATTTT. This sequence encodes CASTRGRLNQPQHF.